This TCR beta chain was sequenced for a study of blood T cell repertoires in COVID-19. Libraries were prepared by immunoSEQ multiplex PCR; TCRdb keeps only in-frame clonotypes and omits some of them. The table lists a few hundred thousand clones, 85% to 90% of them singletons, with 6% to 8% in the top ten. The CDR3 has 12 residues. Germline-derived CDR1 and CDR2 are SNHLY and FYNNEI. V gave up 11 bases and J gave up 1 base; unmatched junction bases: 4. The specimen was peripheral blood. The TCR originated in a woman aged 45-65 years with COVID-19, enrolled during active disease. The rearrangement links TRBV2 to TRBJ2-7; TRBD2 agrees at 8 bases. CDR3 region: CAQLAVSYEQYF. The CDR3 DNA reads TGTGCCCAACTAGCGGTTTCCTACGAGCAGTACTTC.